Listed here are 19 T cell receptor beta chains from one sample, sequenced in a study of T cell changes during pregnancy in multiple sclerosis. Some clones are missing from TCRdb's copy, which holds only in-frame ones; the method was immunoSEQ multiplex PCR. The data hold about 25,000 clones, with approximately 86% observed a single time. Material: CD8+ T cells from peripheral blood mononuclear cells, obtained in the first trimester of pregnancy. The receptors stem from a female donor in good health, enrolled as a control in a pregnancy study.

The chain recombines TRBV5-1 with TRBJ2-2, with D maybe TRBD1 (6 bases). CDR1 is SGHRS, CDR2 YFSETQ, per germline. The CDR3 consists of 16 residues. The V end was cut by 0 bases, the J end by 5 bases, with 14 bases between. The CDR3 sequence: CASSLEWTAGTGELFF. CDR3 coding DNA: TGCGCCAGCAGCTTGGAATGGACAGCTGGGACCGGGGAGCTGTTTTTT. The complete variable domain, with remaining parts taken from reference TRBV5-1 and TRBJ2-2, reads KAGVTQTPRYLIKTRGQQVTLSCSPISGHRSVSWYQQTPGQGLQFLFEYFSETQRNKGNFPGRFSGRQFSNSRSEMNVSTLELGDSALYLCASSLEWTAGTGELFFGEGSRLTVL.

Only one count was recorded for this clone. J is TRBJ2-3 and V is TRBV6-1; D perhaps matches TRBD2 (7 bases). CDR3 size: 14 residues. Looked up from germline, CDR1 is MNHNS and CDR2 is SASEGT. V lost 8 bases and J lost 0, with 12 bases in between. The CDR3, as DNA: TGTGCCAGCGAGGGGGGGGTTAGCACAGATACGCAGTATTTT. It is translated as CASEGGVSTDTQYF.

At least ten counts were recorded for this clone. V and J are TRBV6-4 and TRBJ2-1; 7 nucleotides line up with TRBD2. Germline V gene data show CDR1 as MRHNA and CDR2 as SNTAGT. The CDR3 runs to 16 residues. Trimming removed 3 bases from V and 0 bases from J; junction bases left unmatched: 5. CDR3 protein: CASSEGGSLSYNEQFF. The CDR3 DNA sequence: TGTGCCAGCAGTGAGGGAGGGTCCCTCTCCTACAATGAGCAGTTCTTC.

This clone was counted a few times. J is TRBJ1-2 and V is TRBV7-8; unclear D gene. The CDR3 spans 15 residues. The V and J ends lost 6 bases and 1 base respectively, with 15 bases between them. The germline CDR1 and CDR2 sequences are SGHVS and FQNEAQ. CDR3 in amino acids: CASRPDVRVNYGYTF. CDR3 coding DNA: TGTGCCAGCAGACCCGATGTCCGGGTTAACTATGGCTACACCTTC.

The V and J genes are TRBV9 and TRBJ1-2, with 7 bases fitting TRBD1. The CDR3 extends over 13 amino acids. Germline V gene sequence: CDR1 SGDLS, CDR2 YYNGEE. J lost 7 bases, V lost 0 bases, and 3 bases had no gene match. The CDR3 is CASSVEGASGYTF. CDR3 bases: TGTGCCAGCAGCGTAGAGGGGGCAAGTGGCTACACCTTC.

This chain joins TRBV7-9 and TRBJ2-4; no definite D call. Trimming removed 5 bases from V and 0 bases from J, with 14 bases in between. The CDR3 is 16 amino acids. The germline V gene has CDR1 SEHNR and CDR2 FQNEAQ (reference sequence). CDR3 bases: TGTGCCAGCAGCCCCAACAAGTCCACAGCCAAAAACATTCAGTACTTC. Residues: CASSPNKSTAKNIQYF.

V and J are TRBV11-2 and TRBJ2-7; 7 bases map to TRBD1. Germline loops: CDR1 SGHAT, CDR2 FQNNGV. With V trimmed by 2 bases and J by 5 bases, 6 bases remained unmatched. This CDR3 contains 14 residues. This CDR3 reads CASSLTQGDHEQYF. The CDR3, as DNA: TGTGCCAGCAGCTTAACCCAGGGGGATCACGAGCAGTACTTC.

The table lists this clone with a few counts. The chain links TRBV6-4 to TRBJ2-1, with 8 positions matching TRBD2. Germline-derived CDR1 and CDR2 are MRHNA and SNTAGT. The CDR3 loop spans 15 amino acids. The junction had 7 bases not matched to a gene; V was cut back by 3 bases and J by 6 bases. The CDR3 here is CASSESSGSGNEQFF. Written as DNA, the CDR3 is TGTGCCAGCAGTGAATCAAGCGGGAGCGGCAATGAGCAGTTCTTC.

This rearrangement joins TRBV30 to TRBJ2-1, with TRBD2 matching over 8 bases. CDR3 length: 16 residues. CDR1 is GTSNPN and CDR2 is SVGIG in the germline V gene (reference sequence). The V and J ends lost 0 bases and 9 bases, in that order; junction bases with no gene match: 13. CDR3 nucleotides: TGTGCCTGGAGTGTAACCGGGGGACTAGTAGGTAGTGAGCAGTTCTTC. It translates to CAWSVTGGLVGSEQFF.

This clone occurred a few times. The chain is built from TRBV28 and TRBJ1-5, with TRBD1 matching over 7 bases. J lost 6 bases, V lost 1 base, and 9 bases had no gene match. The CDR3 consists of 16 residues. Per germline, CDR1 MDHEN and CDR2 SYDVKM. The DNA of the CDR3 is TGTGCCAGCAGTTTATTCACAGGGGAATATGTTCAGCCCCAGCATTTT. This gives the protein CASSLFTGEYVQPQHF.

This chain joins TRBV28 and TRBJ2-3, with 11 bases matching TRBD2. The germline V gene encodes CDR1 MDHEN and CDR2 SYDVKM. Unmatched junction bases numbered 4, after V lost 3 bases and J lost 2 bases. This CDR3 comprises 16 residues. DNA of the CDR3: TGTGCCAGCAGTTTGGGGACTAGCGGACACACAGATACGCAGTATTTT. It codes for CASSLGTSGHTDTQYF.

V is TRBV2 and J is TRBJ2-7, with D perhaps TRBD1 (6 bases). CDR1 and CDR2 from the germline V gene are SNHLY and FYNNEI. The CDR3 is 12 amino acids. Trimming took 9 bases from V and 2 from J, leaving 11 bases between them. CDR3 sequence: CARQTGPYEQYF. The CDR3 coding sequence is TGTGCCAGACAGACAGGACCCTACGAGCAGTACTTC.

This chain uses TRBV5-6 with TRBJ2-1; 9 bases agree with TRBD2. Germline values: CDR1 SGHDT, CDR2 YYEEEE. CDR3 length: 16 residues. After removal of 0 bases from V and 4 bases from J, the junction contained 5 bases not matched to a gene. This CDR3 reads CASSLEGSGSYNEQFF. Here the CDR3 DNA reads TGTGCCAGCAGCTTGGAAGGTAGCGGGAGTTACAATGAGCAGTTCTTC.

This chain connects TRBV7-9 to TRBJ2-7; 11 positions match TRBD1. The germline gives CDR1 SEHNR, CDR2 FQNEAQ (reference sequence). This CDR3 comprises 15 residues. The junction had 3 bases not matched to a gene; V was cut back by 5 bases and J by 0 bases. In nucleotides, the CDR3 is TGTGCCAGCAGCCACGGACAGGGGGCCTCCTACGAGCAGTACTTC. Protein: CASSHGQGASYEQYF.

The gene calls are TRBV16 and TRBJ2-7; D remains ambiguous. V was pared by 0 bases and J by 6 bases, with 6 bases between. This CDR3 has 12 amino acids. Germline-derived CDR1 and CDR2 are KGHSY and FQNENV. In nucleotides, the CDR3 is TGTGCCAGCAGCCAATCTCGGAGCGAGCAGTACTTC. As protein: CASSQSRSEQYF. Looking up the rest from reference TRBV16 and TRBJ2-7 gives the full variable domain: GEEVAQTPKHLVRGEGQKAKLYCAPIKGHSYVFWYQQVLKNEFKFLISFQNENVFDETGMPKERFSAKCLPNSPCSLEIQATKLEDSAVYFCASSQSRSEQYFGPGTRLTVT.

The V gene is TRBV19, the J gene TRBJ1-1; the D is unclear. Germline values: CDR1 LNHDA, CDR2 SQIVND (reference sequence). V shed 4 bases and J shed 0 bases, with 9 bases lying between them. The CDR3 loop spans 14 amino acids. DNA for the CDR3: TGTGCCAGTAGTAACCCGGGGATGAACACTGAAGCTTTCTTT. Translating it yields CASSNPGMNTEAFF.

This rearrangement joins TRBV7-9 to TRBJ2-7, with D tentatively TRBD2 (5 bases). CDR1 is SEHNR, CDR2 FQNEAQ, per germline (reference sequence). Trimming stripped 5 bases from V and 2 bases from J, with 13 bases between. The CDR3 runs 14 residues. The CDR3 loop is CASSDPGSTYEQYF. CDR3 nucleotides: TGTGCCAGCAGCGATCCGGGGTCCACCTACGAGCAGTACTTC.

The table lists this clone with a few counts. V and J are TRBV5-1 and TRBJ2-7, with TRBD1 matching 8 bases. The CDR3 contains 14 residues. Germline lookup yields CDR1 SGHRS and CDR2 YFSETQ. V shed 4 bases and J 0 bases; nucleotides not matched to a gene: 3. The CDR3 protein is CASSGGQGSYEQYF. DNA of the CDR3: TGCGCCAGCAGCGGCGGACAGGGCTCCTACGAGCAGTACTTC.

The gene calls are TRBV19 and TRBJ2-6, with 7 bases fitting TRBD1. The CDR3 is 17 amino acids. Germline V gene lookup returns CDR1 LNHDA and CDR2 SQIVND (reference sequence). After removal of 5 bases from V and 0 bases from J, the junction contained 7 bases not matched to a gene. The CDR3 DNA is TGTGCCAGTAGTGTTGGACAGGATTTCTCTGGGGCCAACGTCCTGACTTTC. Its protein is CASSVGQDFSGANVLTF.